These 18 T cell receptor beta chains originate from one sample sequenced in a study of T cells after yellow fever vaccination. TCRdb reanalysed the 5' RACE reads using MiXCR and keeps one entry per CDR3 protein. The sample includes some 390,000 distinct CDR3 sequences, around 6.5% of them seen just once. This sample comprised PBMCs, obtained 5 days after the yellow fever booster vaccination. The receptors were gathered from a man aged 25 to 40 who received the YFV17D yellow fever vaccine.

This clonotype was picked up a small number of times. This rearrangement joins TRBV7-2 to TRBJ2-1, with TRBD2 identical over 10 bases. V was pared by 0 bases and J by 0 bases, with 14 bases of the junction left unmatched. Per the germline V gene, CDR1 is SGHTA and CDR2 is FQGNSA. The length of the CDR3 is 21 residues. The CDR3 nucleotides are TGTGCCAGCAGCTTAGCCCTAAACTGGGGGCTAGCGGGAGACTCCTACAATGAGCAGTTCTTC. It codes for CASSLALNWGLAGDSYNEQFF.

This clonotype came up a few times. This rearrangement joins TRBV5-1 to TRBJ2-7; 13 nucleotides line up with TRBD2. V trimming: 2 bases; J trimming: 7 bases; junction bases outside the gene matches: 6. This CDR3 is 15 amino acids long. Looked up from germline, CDR1 is SGHRS and CDR2 is YFSETQ. DNA for the CDR3: TGCGCCAGCAGCTTCGGACTAGCGGGAGTGGGAGAGCAGTACTTC. This translates into CASSFGLAGVGEQYF.

The chain links TRBV9 to TRBJ1-3; 8 bases map to TRBD1. V lost 3 bases to trimming and J lost 4 bases; unmatched junction nucleotides: 3. CDR3 length: 14 amino acids. CDR1 and CDR2 from the germline V gene are SGDLS and YYNGEE. CDR3 nucleotide sequence: TGTGCCAGCAGCGGAAGGACAGGGGGAAACACCATATATTTT. Amino acids: CASSGRTGGNTIYF. Using reference TRBV9 and TRBJ1-3 for the parts outside the CDR3, the full variable domain is DSGVTQTPKHLITATGQRVTLRCSPRSGDLSVYWYQQSLDQGLQFLIQYYNGEERAKGNILERFSAQQFPDLHSELNLSSLELGDSALYFCASSGRTGGNTIYFGEGSWLTVV.

This clonotype was detected ten times or more. V and J are TRBV5-6 and TRBJ1-2, with D uncertain. Between the trimmed V and J ends, which lost 1 base and 8 bases, there was a span of 9 bases. CDR1 is SGHDT and CDR2 is YYEEEE in the germline V gene. The CDR3 is 12 amino acids. The CDR3 DNA sequence: TGTGCCAGCAGCTTGAGGACGGGCGGCTACACCTTC. Translated, it gives CASSLRTGGYTF.

This clonotype was seen repeatedly, ten times or more. The J gene is TRBJ2-1, the V gene TRBV7-9, with a weak D call TRBD1 (6 bases). Trimming removed 5 bases from V and 0 bases from J, with 14 bases in between. The CDR3 contains 16 residues. Germline CDR1 reads SEHNR; CDR2 reads FQNEAQ (reference sequence). The CDR3: CASSNKGQASYNEQFF. The CDR3 nucleotides read TGTGCCAGCAGCAACAAGGGACAAGCCTCCTACAATGAGCAGTTCTTC. Complete variable domain (other parts from reference TRBV7-9 and TRBJ2-1): DTGVSQNPRHKITKRGQNVTFRCDPISEHNRLYWYRQTLGQGPEFLTYFQNEAQLEKSRLLSDRFSAERPKGSFSTLEIQRTEQGDSAMYLCASSNKGQASYNEQFFGPGTRLTVL.

A few counts support this clonotype. The rearrangement links TRBV18 to TRBJ2-1; weak D call: TRBD1 (5 bases). Deletions cut 1 base from V and 5 bases from J, with 15 bases between. The CDR3 covers 16 residues. The germline gives CDR1 KGHSH, CDR2 LQKENI. This chain's CDR3 is CASSPRVRTGHNEQFF. The CDR3 region has the DNA TGTGCCAGCTCACCACGCGTTCGAACAGGACACAATGAGCAGTTCTTC.

The rearrangement uses TRBV29-1 and TRBJ2-1; D perhaps matches TRBD2 (7 bases). CDR1 SQVTM and CDR2 ANQGSEA come from the germline V gene. The CDR3 sequence is 14 residues long. V was trimmed by 6 bases and J by 1 base, leaving 13 bases between them. The CDR3: CSVARGGSYNEQFF. The CDR3 region has the DNA TGCAGCGTCGCTAGGGGGGGGTCCTACAATGAGCAGTTCTTC.

The V gene is TRBV3-1, the J gene TRBJ2-1, with a weak D call TRBD2 (6 bases). V lost 1 base and J 7 bases, leaving 14 bases between the germline ends. The CDR3 loop spans 15 amino acids. CDR1 and CDR2 from the germline V gene are LGHDT and YNNKEL (reference sequence). The DNA for the CDR3 is TGTGCCAGCAGCCAAGGACTAGTTGGGGAAAATGAGCAGTTCTTC. Its protein is CASSQGLVGENEQFF.

For this clonotype: Lacking the conserved final phenylalanine or tryptophan, this CDR3 likely reflects a read error. This rearrangement joins TRBV5-1 to TRBJ2-1, with no clear D. The germline V gene encodes CDR1 SGHRS and CDR2 YFSETQ. CDR3 size: 13 residues. Trimming shortened V by 4 bases and J by 9 bases, and 14 bases separated the two germline ends. The CDR3 spells CASSPDRHGEQFI. For the CDR3, the DNA is TGCGCCAGCAGCCCCGACCGCCACGGTGAGCAGTTCATC.

This sequence joins TRBV5-1 and TRBJ2-1, with D tentatively TRBD1 (5 bases). The length of the CDR3 is 12 residues. The germline V gene encodes CDR1 SGHRS and CDR2 YFSETQ. V lost 5 bases to trimming and J lost 6 bases, with 9 bases between them. The CDR3: CASRGASNEQFF. Here the CDR3 DNA reads TGCGCCAGCAGAGGGGCGAGCAATGAGCAGTTCTTC.

Many counts were recorded for this clonotype. This chain connects TRBV10-1 to TRBJ2-1; the D is unclear. The germline V and J ends were trimmed by 2 bases and 6 bases, with 8 bases remaining between them. Germline CDR1 is WNHNN and CDR2 is SYGVQD (reference sequence). The CDR3 has 13 residues. Here the CDR3 reads CASSENLGNEQFF. In DNA, the CDR3 is TGCGCCAGCAGTGAGAATCTAGGCAATGAGCAGTTCTTC.

Comments on this clonotype: This may arise from a read error, as a much more abundant clone is one base away. CDR3 nucleotides: TGTGCCAGCACCCAAACGGCGGGACTAGCCTCTGAGCAGTTCTTC. Translation gives CASTQTAGLASEQFF. The genes are TRBV3-1 and TRBJ2-1; TRBD2 matches at 9 bases. The length of the CDR3 is 15 residues. Germline CDR1 reads LGHDT; CDR2 reads YNNKEL (reference sequence).

The chain carries TRBV6-1 and TRBJ2-2, with TRBD2 identical over 13 bases. The CDR3 length is 16 residues. J lost 4 bases, V lost 6 bases, and 5 bases had no gene match. Germline V gives CDR1 MNHNS, CDR2 SASEGT. The CDR3 spells CASRSGTSGATGELFF. In nucleotides, the CDR3 is TGTGCCAGCAGGTCCGGGACTAGCGGGGCCACCGGGGAGCTGTTTTTT.

This clonotype is labeled as medium-sized. The gene calls are TRBV5-1 and TRBJ2-1; no firm D call. The germline V and J ends were trimmed by 5 bases and 5 bases, with 11 bases remaining between them. This CDR3 region has 13 residues. Germline lookup yields CDR1 SGHRS and CDR2 YFSETQ. The CDR3 reads CASRPQTDNEQFF. The CDR3, as DNA: TGCGCCAGCAGGCCACAGACCGACAATGAGCAGTTCTTC.

This clonotype was seen ten or more times. The CDR3 here is CASSQRTGAYNEQFF. The CDR3 DNA is TGTGCCAGCAGCCAGCGGACAGGGGCCTACAATGAGCAGTTCTTC. This chain links TRBV7-6 with TRBJ2-1; 9 positions match TRBD1. V was clipped by 5 bases and J by 2 bases; unmatched bases: 4. Germline CDR1 and CDR2: SGHVS and FNYEAQ. The CDR3 has 15 amino acids.

In this sample, this clonotype turned up many times. The chain combines TRBV6-5 with TRBJ1-5, with 11 positions matching TRBD1. Trimming removed 2 bases from V and 0 bases from J; junction bases left unmatched: 6. CDR1 MNHEY and CDR2 SVGAGI come from the germline V gene. The CDR3 consists of 18 residues. CDR3 nucleotide sequence: TGTGCCAGCAGTTACGGACAGGGGGCGATTAATAGCAATCAGCCCCAGCATTTT. Translation: CASSYGQGAINSNQPQHF.

This rearrangement joins TRBV30 to TRBJ1-3, with D maybe TRBD1 (5 bases). The CDR3 is made up of 14 amino acids. V dropped 5 bases and J dropped 0 bases, with 11 bases sitting between them. Germline values: CDR1 GTSNPN, CDR2 SVGIG (reference sequence). The CDR3 nucleotides are TGTGCCTGGCAAACAGGAAACTCTGGAAACACCATATATTTT. Amino acid sequence: CAWQTGNSGNTIYF.

This clonotype was picked up many times. The rearrangement joins TRBV29-1 to TRBJ2-2; D unresolved. Deletions cut 7 bases from V and 6 bases from J, with 9 bases between. Germline V gene lookup returns CDR1 SQVTM and CDR2 ANQGSEA. The CDR3 contains 11 residues. The CDR3 reads CSGRGSGELFF. The CDR3 coding sequence is TGCAGCGGACGAGGCTCCGGGGAGCTGTTTTTT.